Shown below are 9 T cell receptor beta chains from a single sample sequenced in a study of T cells after yellow fever vaccination (dated 2019 in TCRdb). This sample's treatment or condition label indicates: live attenuated yellow fever vaccine strain. Library preparation used 5' RACE. The sample was run on an Illumina HiSeq 2500. The public reads were quality trimmed at Q25 with fastp and then assembled into clones with MiXCR by TCRdb, keeping productive beta chains. One record per CDR3 amino acid sequence lists the most common genes and DNA. Within this sample are around 600,000 distinct CDR3 sequences, with 9% to 15% of them counted one time only. The top ten constitute approximately 15% of the sample. Sequencing was performed on PBMCs, taken on the day of the yellow fever booster vaccination. Every receptor here comes from a man under 40 who received the YFV17D yellow fever vaccine.

This clonotype has a handful of counts. The chain carries TRBV20-1 and TRBJ2-5; D unclear. Germline V CDR1 and CDR2: DFQATT, SNEGSKA (reference sequence). This CDR3 is 13 amino acids long. Trimming stripped 6 bases from V and 3 bases from J, with 14 bases between. The chain's CDR3 is CSAVMTVKETQYF. CDR3 DNA sequence: TGCAGTGCAGTAATGACTGTAAAAGAGACCCAGTACTTC.

This clonotype was seen a handful of times. This chain uses TRBV11-2 with TRBJ2-2; unclear D gene. V dropped 4 bases and J dropped 8 bases, with 14 bases sitting between them. CDR1 and CDR2 from the germline V gene are SGHAT and FQNNGV. This CDR3 has 14 amino acids. The CDR3 DNA reads TGTGCCAGCAGCTCAGACACTTCCCGGGGGGAGCTGTTTTTT. Translated, it gives CASSSDTSRGELFF.

This chain joins TRBV29-1 and TRBJ2-5; TRBD2 matches at 9 bases. The CDR3 extends over 12 amino acids. Germline lookup yields CDR1 SQVTM and CDR2 ANQGSEA. J lost 5 bases, V lost 5 bases, and 3 bases had no gene match. This chain's CDR3 is CSVLAGSETQYF. The CDR3 region has the DNA TGCAGCGTTCTAGCGGGATCGGAGACCCAGTACTTC.

CDR3 protein: CASILWRVGDTQYF. The CDR3 DNA reads as TGTGCCAGCATCCTGTGGCGCGTAGGAGATACGCAGTATTTT. The chain is built from TRBV7-9 and TRBJ2-3; D is ambiguous. Germline V gives CDR1 SEHNR, CDR2 FQNEAQ (reference sequence). The CDR3 runs to 14 residues. With 7 bases removed from V and 5 bases from J, the gap between germline ends came to 16 bases.

The chain joins TRBV12-3 or TRBV12-4 to TRBJ2-1, with D perhaps TRBD2 (5 bases). Trimming shortened V by 8 bases and J by 5 bases, and 13 bases separated the two germline ends. The CDR3 runs 13 residues. CDR3 sequence reads: CASRDRDHNEQFF. The CDR3 DNA reads TGTGCCAGCCGAGACCGGGATCACAATGAGCAGTTCTTC.

This clonotype was counted many times. The CDR3 bases are TGCAGTGCTGGAAAAGCTGGGCGGAGTGAGCAGTTCTTC. Residues: CSAGKAGRSEQFF. V and J are TRBV20-1 and TRBJ2-1; D is ambiguous. Trimming shortened V by 5 bases and J by 9 bases, and 17 bases separated the two germline ends. This CDR3 region has 13 residues. The V gene's germline CDR1 is DFQATT and CDR2 SNEGSKA (reference sequence).

In this sample, this clonotype turned up many times. This chain joins TRBV11-2 and TRBJ2-7, with 10 bases identical to TRBD2. Germline V lookup: CDR1 SGHAT, CDR2 FQNNGV. The V and J ends lost 5 bases and 3 bases, in that order; junction bases with no gene match: 19. The CDR3 runs 19 residues. The CDR3 DNA is TGTGCCAGCAGCATACTGGGGCTAGCGGGAGTGCGACCCAACTACGAGCAGTACTTC. This gives the protein CASSILGLAGVRPNYEQYF.

The J gene is TRBJ1-4, the V gene TRBV28; D is unclear. This CDR3 has 15 residues. Germline V gene sequence: CDR1 MDHEN, CDR2 SYDVKM. V lost 2 bases and J 8 bases, leaving 15 bases between the germline ends. The CDR3 region has the DNA TGTGCCAGCAGTTTAAAAGTAGGGTCGGGGGAAAAACTGTTTTTT. This encodes CASSLKVGSGEKLFF.

The table lists this clonotype with a few counts. V gene TRBV20-1 combines with J gene TRBJ2-7; TRBD1 aligns across 9 bases. Germline CDR1 and CDR2: DFQATT and SNEGSKA (reference sequence). The CDR3 is 15 residues long. The V segment lost 2 bases and the J segment 6 bases; nucleotides outside the gene matches: 11. Here the CDR3 reads CSARPPGQGIGEQYF. The CDR3, as DNA: TGCAGTGCTAGACCACCGGGACAGGGAATAGGCGAGCAGTACTTC.